These 30 T cell receptor beta chains share one sample of origin, sequenced in a study of T cell responses to AZD1222 COVID-19 vaccine. The table came from immunoSEQ multiplex PCR; TCRdb's copy has only in-frame clones and leaves some out. The table records around 110,000 clones, more than 85% of them present only once. Sequencing used peripheral blood, obtained on day 0 of AZD1222 vaccination. Receptor source: an adult in good health.

The chain carries TRBV7-9 and TRBJ1-4, with D possibly being TRBD1 (5 bases). The germline V and J ends were trimmed by 5 bases and 5 bases, with 12 bases remaining between them. Germline V CDR1 and CDR2: SEHNR, FQNEAQ (reference sequence). The CDR3 is made up of 14 amino acids. As DNA, the CDR3 is TGTGCCAGCAGCCGTGGGGCAGGGAATGAAAAACTGTTTTTT. It codes for CASSRGAGNEKLFF. The full variable domain, in which reference TRBV7-9 and TRBJ1-4 provide the parts outside the CDR3, is DTGVSQNPRHKITKRGQNVTFRCDPISEHNRLYWYRQTLGQGPEFLTYFQNEAQLEKSRLLSDRFSAERPKGSFSTLEIQRTEQGDSAMYLCASSRGAGNEKLFFGSGTQLSVL.

The genes are TRBV5-1 and TRBJ2-1; TRBD1 might be the D (6 bases). Per germline, CDR1 SGHRS and CDR2 YFSETQ. CDR3 length equals 13 residues. The V end was cut by 7 bases, the J end by 5 bases, with 13 bases between. The CDR3 sequence: CASGLDSNNEQFF. CDR3 nucleotide sequence: TGCGCCAGCGGACTGGACAGTAACAATGAGCAGTTCTTC.

The chain recombines TRBV19 with TRBJ2-2, with D possibly matching TRBD1 (5 bases). There are 15 residues in the CDR3. Germline V lookup: CDR1 LNHDA, CDR2 SQIVND (reference sequence). Deletions cut 3 bases from V and 4 bases from J, with 12 bases between. The CDR3 nucleotides are TGTGCCAGTAGTATCTCAGGGATAGGCACCGGGGAGCTGTTTTTT. Translation gives CASSISGIGTGELFF.

The V call is TRBV9, the J call TRBJ2-4; a weak D match, TRBD1 (6 bases). Germline V gene sequence: CDR1 SGDLS, CDR2 YYNGEE. The CDR3 consists of 15 residues. The V gene lost 6 bases and the J gene lost 7 bases, with 20 bases spanning the gap. As DNA, the CDR3 is TGTGCCAGCACGCAAGGGGGTATTACGGAGAACATTCAGTACTTC. This codes for CASTQGGITENIQYF.

The rearrangement links TRBV18 to TRBJ1-5; D remains unclear. Germline CDR1 is KGHSH and CDR2 is LQKENI. The length of the CDR3 is 15 residues. Trimming took 3 bases from V and 5 from J, leaving 14 bases between them. The CDR3, as DNA: TGTGCCAGCTCACCCCCAGGCGGGAGAGATCAGCCCCAGCATTTT. This gives the protein CASSPPGGRDQPQHF.

V is TRBV27 and J is TRBJ1-5; weak D call: TRBD1 (6 bases). Trimming took 9 bases from V and 5 from J, leaving 17 bases between them. Germline assignment: CDR1 MNHEY and CDR2 SMNVEV (reference sequence). The CDR3 runs 14 residues. The CDR3 nucleotides read TGTGCCAGTTCCTTACAGGGTTCTCATCAGCCCCAGCATTTT. Protein sequence: CASSLQGSHQPQHF.

V gene TRBV29-1 combines with J gene TRBJ2-2; D remains ambiguous. CDR3 length equals 13 residues. Germline V CDR1 and CDR2: SQVTM, ANQGSEA. Trimming left V 8 bases short and J 0 bases short, with 10 bases between. The CDR3 region has the DNA TGCAGCTTCCGAGCAGCGAACACCGGGGAGCTGTTTTTT. It yields the protein CSFRAANTGELFF.

The chain combines TRBV10-2 with TRBJ1-2; D is unresolved. Germline loops: CDR1 WSHSY, CDR2 SAAADI. The CDR3 is made up of 13 amino acids. Trimming removed 7 bases at V and 4 bases at J, with 13 bases between. CDR3 sequence: CASIVENPYGYTF. CDR3 DNA: TGCGCCAGCATCGTGGAGAATCCCTATGGCTACACCTTC.

This sequence joins TRBV27 and TRBJ2-7; perhaps D is TRBD1 or TRBD2 (5 bases each). The CDR3 has 15 residues. V lost 5 bases and J lost 6, with 20 bases in between. CDR1 and CDR2 from the germline V gene are MNHEY and SMNVEV (reference sequence). CDR3: CASSPSGPSTVEQYF. DNA for the CDR3: TGTGCCAGCAGTCCCTCGGGACCGAGTACGGTCGAGCAGTACTTC.

A single count supports this clone. The V and J genes are TRBV4-1 and TRBJ2-1; 10 nucleotides match TRBD2. V was pared by 4 bases and J by 12 bases, with 3 bases of the junction left unmatched. The length of the CDR3 is 12 residues. CDR1 MGHRA and CDR2 YSYEKL come from the germline V gene. The CDR3: CASSPLAGGQFF. As DNA, the CDR3 is TGCGCCAGCAGCCCCTTAGCGGGAGGGCAGTTCTTC.

The CDR3 DNA reads TGTGCCATCAGTGAGGGACAGGGCGGTCAGCCCCAGCATTTT. Translated, it gives CAISEGQGGQPQHF. The chain has TRBV10-3 and TRBJ1-5; 8 bases are a match to TRBD1. Germline V gene data show CDR1 as ENHRY and CDR2 as SYGVKD. This CDR3 spans 14 amino acids. V gave up 2 bases and J gave up 6 bases; unmatched junction bases: 3.

The chain links TRBV7-9 to TRBJ1-1; a possible D gene is TRBD1 (5 bases). V was clipped by 1 base and J by 0 bases, with 15 bases between them. The CDR3 loop spans 17 amino acids. Germline V CDR1 and CDR2: SEHNR, FQNEAQ (reference sequence). CDR3 nucleotides: TGTGCCAGCAGCTTAGGGTCAGAGGGGTGGGTGAACACTGAAGCTTTCTTT. It is translated as CASSLGSEGWVNTEAFF. Full variable domain (outside the CDR3, taken from reference TRBV7-9 and TRBJ1-1): DTGVSQNPRHKITKRGQNVTFRCDPISEHNRLYWYRQTLGQGPEFLTYFQNEAQLEKSRLLSDRFSAERPKGSFSTLEIQRTEQGDSAMYLCASSLGSEGWVNTEAFFGQGTRLTVV.

The chain links TRBV20-1 to TRBJ2-1; 10 bases match TRBD2. Germline V gene lookup returns CDR1 DFQATT and CDR2 SNEGSKA (reference sequence). This CDR3 contains 11 residues. Trimming removed 5 bases from V and 16 bases from J; junction bases left unmatched: 8. CDR3 nucleotides: TGCAGTGCTCCAACCGGGACTAGCGAATTCTTC. Its protein is CSAPTGTSEFF.

The rearrangement links TRBV30 to TRBJ1-6; the D is unclear. The germline V and J ends were trimmed by 4 bases and 4 bases, with 5 bases remaining between them. This CDR3 region has 12 residues. Germline loops: CDR1 GTSNPN, CDR2 SVGIG (reference sequence). CDR3 in amino acids: CAWTVYNSPLHF. The CDR3 DNA follows: TGTGCCTGGACGGTATATAATTCACCCCTCCACTTT.

DNA of the CDR3: TGTGCCAGCACAGGAGGGGGGGCGGGTGGCTACACCTTC. Its protein is CASTGGGAGGYTF. The chain is built from TRBV28 and TRBJ1-2; perhaps TRBD1 as D (6 bases). The V end lost 7 bases, the J end lost 7 bases, and 16 bases lay between the germline ends. Germline values: CDR1 MDHEN, CDR2 SYDVKM. The CDR3 totals 13 residues.

With regard to this clone: Compared with germline, one end of the junction differs, possibly owing to a read error. This chain's CDR3 is CASMDLASNEQYF. DNA for the CDR3: TGTGCCAGCATGGATCTAGCCTCCAACGAGCAGTACTTC. The chain links TRBV4-2 to TRBJ2-7, with D possibly TRBD2 on 5 matching bases. The CDR3 runs to 13 residues. Germline CDR1 and CDR2: LGHNA and YNFKEQ.

The J gene is TRBJ2-1, the V gene TRBV13; 7 bases align to TRBD2. V lost 5 bases to trimming and J lost 6 bases; unmatched junction nucleotides: 10. The CDR3 covers 15 residues. Germline values: CDR1 PRHDT, CDR2 FYEKMQ (reference sequence). CDR3 nucleotides: TGTGCCAGCAGCCCGACTAGCCCAATGTTCAATGAGCAGTTCTTC. Protein sequence: CASSPTSPMFNEQFF.

CDR3: CASSGLAGTSSYNEQFF. CDR3 DNA sequence: TGTGCCAGTAGCGGACTAGCGGGAACGAGCTCCTACAATGAGCAGTTCTTC. V usage is TRBV19 and J usage is TRBJ2-1, with TRBD2 identical over 12 bases. Trimming cost V 6 bases and J 0 bases; bases outside gene matches: 6. The CDR3 has 17 residues. Germline-derived CDR1 and CDR2 are LNHDA and SQIVND (reference sequence).

V is TRBV6-5 and J is TRBJ2-3, with TRBD2 matching 8 bases. J lost 6 bases, V lost 7 bases, and 12 bases had no gene match. The V gene's germline CDR1 is MNHEY and CDR2 SVGAGI. This CDR3 contains 15 residues. This chain's CDR3 is CASTDGRGVVDTQYF. As DNA, the CDR3 is TGTGCCAGCACCGACGGGAGGGGGGTCGTCGATACGCAGTATTTT.

The rearrangement links TRBV6-6 to TRBJ2-1, with 8 bases lining up with TRBD2. V shed 5 bases and J 7 bases; nucleotides not matched to a gene: 16. CDR3 size: 17 residues. Germline CDR1 MNHNY, CDR2 SVGAGI (reference sequence). The CDR3 nucleotides are TGTGCCAGCAGTCCCCTCTCCACGGGGGGGCCAAGGAATGAGCAGTTCTTC. Its protein is CASSPLSTGGPRNEQFF.

This rearrangement joins TRBV4-1 to TRBJ2-7; 8 positions agree with TRBD1. The J segment lost 4 bases and the V segment lost 1 base, leaving 9 bases of the junction unmatched. Germline lookup yields CDR1 MGHRA and CDR2 YSYEKL. The CDR3 contains 16 residues. The CDR3 sequence is CASSQVGARGQYEQYF. In nucleotides, the CDR3 is TGCGCCAGCAGCCAAGTTGGAGCCAGGGGGCAGTACGAGCAGTACTTC.

This clone has a handful of counts. The chain couples TRBV7-9 to TRBJ2-7; unclear D gene. The CDR3 spans 12 residues. V was shortened by 5 bases and J by 3 bases, with 8 bases between the two germline ends. Germline values: CDR1 SEHNR, CDR2 FQNEAQ (reference sequence). This CDR3 is CASSLGFYEQYF. The CDR3 coding sequence is TGTGCCAGCAGCCTGGGATTCTACGAGCAGTACTTC.

This rearrangement joins TRBV18 to TRBJ2-2; possibly TRBD1 or TRBD2 for D (5 bases each). The CDR3 spans 18 residues. CDR1 KGHSH and CDR2 LQKENI come from the germline V gene. Trimming left V 3 bases short and J 0 bases short, with 17 bases between. The CDR3 DNA sequence: TGTGCCAGCTCACCCCGTCGGGGACGGGAAACGAACACCGGGGAGCTGTTTTTT. Translated, it gives CASSPRRGRETNTGELFF.

The V call is TRBV11-2, the J call TRBJ2-7; 7 bases agree with TRBD2. The V gene end was trimmed by 5 bases and the J gene end by 3 bases; junction bases not matched to a gene: 7. This CDR3 has 14 amino acids. Germline V gene sequence: CDR1 SGHAT, CDR2 FQNNGV. This CDR3 is CASSRGGVVYEQYF. CDR3 nucleotides: TGTGCCAGCAGCCGGGGAGGGGTGGTCTACGAGCAGTACTTC.

The J gene is TRBJ2-2, the V gene TRBV2; 8 nucleotides align to TRBD1. Trimming at V came to 11 bases and at J to 2 bases, leaving 7 bases not matched to a gene. Germline CDR1 reads SNHLY; CDR2 reads FYNNEI. This CDR3 has 14 amino acids. This CDR3 is CAGQGRGNTGELFF. The DNA for the CDR3 is TGTGCCGGACAGGGACGCGGCAACACCGGGGAGCTGTTTTTT.

The chain is built from TRBV27 and TRBJ2-3; 12 positions agree with TRBD2. The CDR3 length is 18 residues. CDR1 is MNHEY, CDR2 SMNVEV, per germline (reference sequence). Trimming at V came to 1 base and at J to 3 bases, leaving 8 bases not matched to a gene. CDR3 sequence: CASSLWLAGGVRTDTQYF. The CDR3 DNA sequence: TGTGCCAGCAGTTTATGGCTAGCGGGAGGGGTGAGGACAGATACGCAGTATTTT.

This chain joins TRBV30 and TRBJ1-6; 10 bases map to TRBD1. From germline, CDR1 is GTSNPN and CDR2 SVGIG (reference sequence). V lost 5 bases, J lost 9 bases, and 13 bases stayed unmatched. There are 16 residues in the CDR3. Written as DNA, the CDR3 is TGTGCCTGGCCTCGGACAGGGGGACGGATAATTTCACCCCTCCACTTT. Protein sequence: CAWPRTGGRIISPLHF.

The chain recombines TRBV10-3 with TRBJ1-2; no reliable D call. This CDR3 contains 13 residues. The germline V gene has CDR1 ENHRY and CDR2 SYGVKD. Trimming cost V 2 bases and J 2 bases, with 6 bases left between them. The CDR3 DNA is TGTGCCATCAGTGAGCCACAGAACTATGGCTACACCTTC. Its protein is CAISEPQNYGYTF.

The V call is TRBV10-3, the J call TRBJ2-7, with TRBD2 matching 7 bases. After removal of 10 bases from V and 3 bases from J, the junction contained 3 bases not matched to a gene. There are 11 residues in the CDR3. Germline CDR1 is ENHRY and CDR2 is SYGVKD. The CDR3 DNA reads TGTGCCACTGGGGGGGTCTACGAGCAGTACTTC. Translating it yields CATGGVYEQYF.

The CDR3 nucleotides read TGTACAAATACAGGGGTACGTCAGCCCCAGCATTTT. Amino acid sequence: CTNTGVRQPQHF. This chain links TRBV11-2 with TRBJ1-5, with 7 bases identical to TRBD1. The CDR3 has 12 amino acids. The V gene's germline CDR1 is SGHAT and CDR2 FQNNGV. The full variable domain, in which reference TRBV11-2 and TRBJ1-5 provide the parts outside the CDR3, is EAGVAQSPRYKIIEKRQSVAFWCNPISGHATLYWYQQILGQGPKLLIQFQNNGVVDDSQLPKDRFSAERLKGVDSTLKIQPAKLEDSAVYLCTNTGVRQPQHFGDGTRLSIL.